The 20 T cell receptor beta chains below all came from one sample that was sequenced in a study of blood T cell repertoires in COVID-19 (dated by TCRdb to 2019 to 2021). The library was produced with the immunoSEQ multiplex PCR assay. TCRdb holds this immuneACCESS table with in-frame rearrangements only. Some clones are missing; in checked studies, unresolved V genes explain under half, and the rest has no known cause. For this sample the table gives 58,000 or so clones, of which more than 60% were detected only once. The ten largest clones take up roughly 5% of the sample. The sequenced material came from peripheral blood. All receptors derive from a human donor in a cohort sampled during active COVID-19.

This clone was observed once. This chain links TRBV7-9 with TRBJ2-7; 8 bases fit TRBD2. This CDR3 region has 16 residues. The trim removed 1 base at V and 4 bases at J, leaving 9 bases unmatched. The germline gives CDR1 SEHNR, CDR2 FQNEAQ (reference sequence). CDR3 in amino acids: CASSLGFGGAAYEQYF. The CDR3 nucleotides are TGTGCCAGCAGCTTAGGTTTCGGGGGGGCGGCTTACGAGCAGTACTTC.

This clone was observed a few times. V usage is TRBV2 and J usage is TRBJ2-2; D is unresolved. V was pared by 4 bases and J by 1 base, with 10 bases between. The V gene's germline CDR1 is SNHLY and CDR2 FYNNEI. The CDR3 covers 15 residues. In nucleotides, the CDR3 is TGTGCCAGCAGTGTTCTGAGGTTGAACACCGGGGAGCTGTTTTTT. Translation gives CASSVLRLNTGELFF.

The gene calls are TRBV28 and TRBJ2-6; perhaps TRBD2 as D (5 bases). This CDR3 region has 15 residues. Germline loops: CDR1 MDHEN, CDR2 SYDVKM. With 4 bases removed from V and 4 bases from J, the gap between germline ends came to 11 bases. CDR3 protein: CASSSPTGGANVLTF. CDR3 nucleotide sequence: TGTGCCAGCAGTTCGCCGACGGGAGGGGCCAACGTCCTGACTTTC.

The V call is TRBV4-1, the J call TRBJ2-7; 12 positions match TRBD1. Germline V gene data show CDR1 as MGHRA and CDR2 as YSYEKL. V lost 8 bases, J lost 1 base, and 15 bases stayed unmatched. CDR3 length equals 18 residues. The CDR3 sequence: CASASPGTGGIISYEQYF. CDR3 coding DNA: TGCGCCAGCGCTTCTCCCGGGACAGGGGGCATTATTTCCTACGAGCAGTACTTC.

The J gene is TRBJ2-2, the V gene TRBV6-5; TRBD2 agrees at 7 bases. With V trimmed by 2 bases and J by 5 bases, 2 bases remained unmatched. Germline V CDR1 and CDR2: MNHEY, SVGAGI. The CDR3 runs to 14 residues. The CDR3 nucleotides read TGTGCCAGCAGTTACGGCGGGGGAACCGGGGAGCTGTTTTTT. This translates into CASSYGGGTGELFF.

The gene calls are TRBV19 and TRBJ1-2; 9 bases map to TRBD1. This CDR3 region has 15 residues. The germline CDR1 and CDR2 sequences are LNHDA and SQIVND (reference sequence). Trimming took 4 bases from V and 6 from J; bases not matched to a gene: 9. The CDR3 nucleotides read TGTGCCAGTAGTAAAGGGGACAGGGAGGAGCATGGCTACACCTTC. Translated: CASSKGDREEHGYTF.

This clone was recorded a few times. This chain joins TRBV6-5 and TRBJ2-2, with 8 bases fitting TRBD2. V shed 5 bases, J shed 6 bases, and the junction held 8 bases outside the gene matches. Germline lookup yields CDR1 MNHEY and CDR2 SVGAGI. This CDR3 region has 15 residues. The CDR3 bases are TGTGCCAGCAGTAGCGGGAGAAGCGTTCCCGGGGAGCTGTTTTTT. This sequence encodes CASSSGRSVPGELFF.

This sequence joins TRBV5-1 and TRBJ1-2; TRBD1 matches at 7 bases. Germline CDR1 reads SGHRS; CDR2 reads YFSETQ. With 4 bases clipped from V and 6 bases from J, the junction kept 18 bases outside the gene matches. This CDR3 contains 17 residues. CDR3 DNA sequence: TGCGCCAGCAGCCGGGACAGCGGTATTTCCCGAATGAATGGCTACACCTTC. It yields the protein CASSRDSGISRMNGYTF.

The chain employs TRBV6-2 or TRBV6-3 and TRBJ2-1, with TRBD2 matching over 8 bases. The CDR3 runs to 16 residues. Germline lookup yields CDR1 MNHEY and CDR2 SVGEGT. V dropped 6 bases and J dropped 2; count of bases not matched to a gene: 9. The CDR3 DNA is TGTGCCAGCAGCACTCTACTAGCGGCGACCTACAATGAGCAGTTCTTC. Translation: CASSTLLAATYNEQFF.

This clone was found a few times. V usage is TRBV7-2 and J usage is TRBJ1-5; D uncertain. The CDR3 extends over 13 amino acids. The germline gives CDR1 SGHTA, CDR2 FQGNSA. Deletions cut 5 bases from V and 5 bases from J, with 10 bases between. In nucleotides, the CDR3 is TGTGCCAGCAGCATCGACACGCATCAGCCCCAGCATTTT. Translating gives CASSIDTHQPQHF.

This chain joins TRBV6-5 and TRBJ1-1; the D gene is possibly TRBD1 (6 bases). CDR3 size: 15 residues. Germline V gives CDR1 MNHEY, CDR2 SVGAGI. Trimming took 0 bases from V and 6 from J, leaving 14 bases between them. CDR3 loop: CASSYSRGGAAEAFF. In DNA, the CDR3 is TGTGCCAGCAGTTACTCGAGGGGGGGAGCTGCTGAAGCTTTCTTT.

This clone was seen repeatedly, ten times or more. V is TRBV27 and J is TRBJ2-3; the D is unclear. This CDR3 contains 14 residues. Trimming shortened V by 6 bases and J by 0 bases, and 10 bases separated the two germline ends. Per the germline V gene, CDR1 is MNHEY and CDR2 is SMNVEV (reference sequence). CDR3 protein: CASSPTTSTDTQYF. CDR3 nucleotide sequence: TGTGCCAGCAGCCCCACCACTAGCACAGATACGCAGTATTTT.

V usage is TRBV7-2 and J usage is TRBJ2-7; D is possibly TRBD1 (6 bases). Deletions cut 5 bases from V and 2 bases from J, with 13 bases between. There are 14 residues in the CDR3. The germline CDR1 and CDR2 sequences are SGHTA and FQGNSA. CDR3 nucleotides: TGTGCCAGCAGCCCAAACAGGGTGGCCTACGAGCAGTACTTC. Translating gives CASSPNRVAYEQYF.

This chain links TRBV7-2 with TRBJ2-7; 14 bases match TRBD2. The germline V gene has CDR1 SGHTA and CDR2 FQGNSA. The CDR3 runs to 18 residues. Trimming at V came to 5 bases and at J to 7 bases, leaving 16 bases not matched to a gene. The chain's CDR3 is CASSPRGLAGVPSGEQYF. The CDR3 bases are TGTGCCAGCAGCCCGCGGGGACTAGCGGGAGTCCCCTCGGGGGAGCAGTACTTC.

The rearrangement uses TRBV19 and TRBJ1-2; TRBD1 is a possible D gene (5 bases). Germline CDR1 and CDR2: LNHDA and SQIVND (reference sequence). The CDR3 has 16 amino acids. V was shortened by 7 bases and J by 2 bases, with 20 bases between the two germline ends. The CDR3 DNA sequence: TGTGCCAGTACCGCTGTGACACAGGCCCCAAACTATGGCTACACCTTC. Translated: CASTAVTQAPNYGYTF.

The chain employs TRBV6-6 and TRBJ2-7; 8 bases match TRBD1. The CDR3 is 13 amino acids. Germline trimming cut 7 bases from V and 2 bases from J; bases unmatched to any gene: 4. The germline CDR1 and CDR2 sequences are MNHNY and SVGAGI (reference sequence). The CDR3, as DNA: TGTGCCAGCACCTTGACAGGGGCCTACGAGCAGTACTTC. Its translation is CASTLTGAYEQYF.

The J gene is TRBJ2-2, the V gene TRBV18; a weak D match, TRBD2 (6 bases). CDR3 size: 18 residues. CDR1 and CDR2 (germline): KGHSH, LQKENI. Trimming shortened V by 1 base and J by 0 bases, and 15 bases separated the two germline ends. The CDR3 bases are TGTGCCAGCTCACCACTTCTGGGCGGGGTAACGAACACCGGGGAGCTGTTTTTT. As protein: CASSPLLGGVTNTGELFF. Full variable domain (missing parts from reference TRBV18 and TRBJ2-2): NAGVMQNPRHLVRRRGQEARLRCSPMKGHSHVYWYRQLPEEGLKFMVYLQKENIIDESGMPKERFSAEFPKEGPSILRIQQVVRGDSAAYFCASSPLLGGVTNTGELFFGEGSRLTVL.

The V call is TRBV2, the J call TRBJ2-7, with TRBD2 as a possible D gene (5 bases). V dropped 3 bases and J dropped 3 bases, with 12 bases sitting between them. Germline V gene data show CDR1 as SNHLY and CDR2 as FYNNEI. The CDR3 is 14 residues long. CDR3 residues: CASSDRQLVYEQYF. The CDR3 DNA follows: TGTGCCAGCAGTGACAGACAACTAGTCTACGAGCAGTACTTC.

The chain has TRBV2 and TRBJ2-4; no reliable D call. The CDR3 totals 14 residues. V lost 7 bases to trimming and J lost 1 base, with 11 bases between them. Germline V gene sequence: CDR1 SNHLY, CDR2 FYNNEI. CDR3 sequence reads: CASTGEWAKNIQYF. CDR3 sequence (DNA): TGTGCCAGCACCGGAGAGTGGGCCAAAAACATTCAGTACTTC.

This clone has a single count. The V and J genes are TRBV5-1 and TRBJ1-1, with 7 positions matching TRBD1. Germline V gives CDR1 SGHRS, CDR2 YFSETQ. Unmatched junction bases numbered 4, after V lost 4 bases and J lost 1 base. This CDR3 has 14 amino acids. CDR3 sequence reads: CASSPGQPNTEAFF. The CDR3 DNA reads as TGCGCCAGCAGCCCGGGACAGCCGAACACTGAAGCTTTCTTT.